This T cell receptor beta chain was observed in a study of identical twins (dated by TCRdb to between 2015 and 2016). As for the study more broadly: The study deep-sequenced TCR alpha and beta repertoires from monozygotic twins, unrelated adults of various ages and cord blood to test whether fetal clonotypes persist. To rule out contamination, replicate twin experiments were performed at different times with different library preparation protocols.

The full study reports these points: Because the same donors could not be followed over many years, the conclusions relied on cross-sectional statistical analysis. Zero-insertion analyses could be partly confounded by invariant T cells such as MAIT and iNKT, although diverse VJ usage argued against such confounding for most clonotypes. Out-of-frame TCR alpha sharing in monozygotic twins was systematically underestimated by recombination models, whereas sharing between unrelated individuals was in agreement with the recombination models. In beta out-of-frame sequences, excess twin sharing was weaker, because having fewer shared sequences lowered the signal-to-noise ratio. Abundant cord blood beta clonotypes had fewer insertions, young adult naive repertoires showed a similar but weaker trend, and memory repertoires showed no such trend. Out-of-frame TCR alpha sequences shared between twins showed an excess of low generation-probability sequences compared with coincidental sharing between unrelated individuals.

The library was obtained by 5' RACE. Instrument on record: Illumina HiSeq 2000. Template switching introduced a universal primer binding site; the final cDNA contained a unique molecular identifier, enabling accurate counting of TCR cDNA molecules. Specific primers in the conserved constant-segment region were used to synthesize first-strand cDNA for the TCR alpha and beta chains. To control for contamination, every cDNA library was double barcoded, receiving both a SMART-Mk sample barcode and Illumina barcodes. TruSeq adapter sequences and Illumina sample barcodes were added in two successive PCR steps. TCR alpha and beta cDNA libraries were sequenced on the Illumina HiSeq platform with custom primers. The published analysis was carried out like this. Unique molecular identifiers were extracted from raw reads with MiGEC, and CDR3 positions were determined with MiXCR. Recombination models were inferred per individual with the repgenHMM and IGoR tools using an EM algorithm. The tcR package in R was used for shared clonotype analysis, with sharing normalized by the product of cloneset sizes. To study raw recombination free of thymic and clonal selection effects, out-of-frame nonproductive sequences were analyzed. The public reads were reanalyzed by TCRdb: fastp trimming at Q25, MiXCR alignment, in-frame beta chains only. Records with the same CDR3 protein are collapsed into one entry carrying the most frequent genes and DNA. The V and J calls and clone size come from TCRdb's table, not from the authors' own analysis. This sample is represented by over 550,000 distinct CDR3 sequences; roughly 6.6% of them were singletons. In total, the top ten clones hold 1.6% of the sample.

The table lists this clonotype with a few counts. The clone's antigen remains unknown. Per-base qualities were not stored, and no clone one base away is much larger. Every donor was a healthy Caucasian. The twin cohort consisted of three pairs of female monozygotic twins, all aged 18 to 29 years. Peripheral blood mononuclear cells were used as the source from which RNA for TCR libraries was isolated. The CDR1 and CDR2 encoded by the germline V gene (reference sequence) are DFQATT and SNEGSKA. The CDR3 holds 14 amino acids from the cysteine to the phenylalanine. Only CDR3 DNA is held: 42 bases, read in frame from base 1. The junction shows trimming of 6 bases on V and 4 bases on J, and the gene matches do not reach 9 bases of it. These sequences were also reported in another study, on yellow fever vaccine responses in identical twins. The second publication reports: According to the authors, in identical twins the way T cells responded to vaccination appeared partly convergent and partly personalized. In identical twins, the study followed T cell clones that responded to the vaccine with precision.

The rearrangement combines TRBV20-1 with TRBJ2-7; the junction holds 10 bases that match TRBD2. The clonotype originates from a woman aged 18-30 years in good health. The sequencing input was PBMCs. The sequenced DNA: TGCAGTGCCACCCTAGCGGGAGAACGGTACGAGCAGTACTTC. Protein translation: CSATLAGERYEQYF.